This T cell receptor (beta chain) was sequenced during a study of beta chain features in type 1 diabetes (dated by TCRdb to 2016 to 2019). Regarding the research as a whole: Mean age, gender distribution, total cell number and subset yield did not differ between patients and healthy donors. Whereas all 30 or so donors provided naive and central memory subsets, regulatory and stem cell-like memory subsets were isolated from just 8 patients and about 8 healthy donors. The study compared TCRB repertoires of sorted circulating CD4+ T cell subsets between recently diagnosed type 1 diabetes patients and matched healthy donors. A total of some 110 million sorted cells were examined across all samples, and a strong correlation was observed between cell number per subset and RNA yield.

This clone appeared a few times. This clone's antigen is unknown. The input lacks base qualities; no much larger clone sits a single base away. The entire amount of isolated RNA was reverse transcribed using the High Capacity cDNA Reverse Transcription Kit, so the sequenced TCRB transcripts were expressed ones. Naive, central memory and regulatory T cell samples underwent deep immunoSEQ sequencing, averaging around 3.7 million total reads per sample. After sorted cells were lysed in RLT buffer, RNA was extracted with DNase-treated RNeasy Micro or Mini kits, with the choice depending on cell number. Each cell subset was processed on its own to prevent cross-contamination, while patient and healthy donor samples were processed together. The immunoSEQ multiplex PCR was used to amplify TCRB sequences from cDNA, yielding 87-bp fragments that span the CDR3 region. The amplicons were sequenced using the Illumina HiSeq platform. Concerning the study's data processing: PCR bias was corrected computationally using synthetic template baselines, and reads within Hamming distance 2 were collapsed, with unmergeable singletons discarded. Reads were aligned to IMGT to assign V, D and J genes, CDR3 length, and insertions or deletions at six rearrangement sites. Within each subset, clonotype counts were normalized to the number of sorted cells before true diversity and Gini coefficients were calculated with the tcR R package. The overlap coefficient, calculated on TCRB nucleotide sequences, was used to quantify repertoire sharing. Out-of-frame TCRB sequences from naive cells were analyzed as a proxy for the pre-selection repertoire. Sourced from immuneACCESS, this table was stored by TCRdb with only in-frame sequences that have V and J called. A share of the clones is absent; for the studies checked, an unresolved V gene accounts for under half, and the remainder has no known explanation. V, J and clone size were drawn from that table, and D and trimming were deduced from the DNA. For this sample there are about 150,000 clones; over 9.5% appear just once. Less than 1.5% of the sample is in the top ten clones.

Looking up the germline V gene yields CDR1 SGHVS and CDR2 FQNEAQ. Including cysteine and phenylalanine, the CDR3 has 15 amino acids. Of all the DNA, just the CDR3 is kept, 45 bases in frame from base 1. Deletion took 5 bases off V and 5 bases off J, with a span of 18 bases between the germline ends. General findings and caveats noted by the study authors: Sequencing cDNA rather than genomic DNA could over-represent highly expressing activated cells, although activation and CD3 levels did not differ between groups. In all four CD4+ subsets, TCRB CDR3 length was moderately but significantly shorter in type 1 diabetes patients. At VDJ recombination sites, patients with type 1 diabetes made fewer insertions and deleted more nucleotides, a pattern implying thymic rearrangement abnormalities. PCR may preferentially amplify shorter templates, but because patient and control samples were amplified and corrected together, any resulting skew would affect both groups equally. Only small numbers of individuals were included in the HLA sub-analyses, which left unresolved whether HLA type had any influence on TCRB rearrangement. Naive, central memory and regulatory TCRB repertoires appeared to be more similar among patients than among healthy donors.

From each donor, a single peripheral blood sample of 90 to 150 mL on average was drawn into heparinised tubes. Using a panel that included CD45RO, CCR7, CD25, CD127, CD95 and CD27, naive, central memory, regulatory and stem cell-like memory CD4+ T cells were sorted on a BD FACSAria II. All sorted populations exceeded 95% purity. PBMCs were isolated right away by Lymphoprep density gradient centrifugation and were stained directly, without culture. To minimize batch effects, samples were stained and sorted in pairs, one healthy donor with one patient per experiment. The clonotype comes from a man between 18 and 35 years old in good health. Sequenced sample: naive CD4+ T cells from blood. Sample cell subset or site, as interpreted from the label and publication: true naive CD4+ T cells. Here the chain combines TRBV7-8 and TRBJ1-1; a tentative D call is TRBD1 (6 bases match). The CDR3 protein: CASSPNRVLLTEAFF. In nucleotide form, the sequence is TGTGCCAGCAGCCCAAACAGGGTTTTGTTGACTGAAGCTTTCTTT.